The clone carrying this TCR beta chain was seen many times. Its matching antigen is unknown. The sequenced fragment ends 3 residues before the CDR3 boundary, so the rest is inferred from the germline J gene. The CDR3 is made up of 15 amino acids. The germline V and J ends were trimmed by 9 bases and 1 base, with 18 bases remaining between them. The germline V gene has CDR1 LNHDA and CDR2 SQIVND (reference sequence). This sample was taken from a study of T cell clonality in common variable immunodeficiency. The study's findings and limits: Shared TCRbeta clones were fewer between CVID subjects than controls. Links between repertoire features and CVID complications were heterogeneity-limited. In common variable immunodeficiency, TCR beta chains reportedly carried fewer deletions and N-nucleotide insertions.

Heparinized whole blood, roughly 5 to 8 ml, came from each donor. Generated by immunoSEQ multiplex PCR, the TCRdb table keeps only in-frame clones and is missing some. The sample presents 50,000 to 65,000 clones, none singletons. This rearrangement joins TRBV19 to TRBJ1-1; a weak D match, TRBD1 (6 bases). Sequencing was done on a sample of peripheral blood mononuclear cells. This TCR came from a person aged 18 to 75 in good health. The CDR3 protein is CASSGGGRGNTEAFF. The part of the CDR3 DNA that was read is TGTGCCAGCTCGGGGGGCGGGAGAGGGAACACTGAA.